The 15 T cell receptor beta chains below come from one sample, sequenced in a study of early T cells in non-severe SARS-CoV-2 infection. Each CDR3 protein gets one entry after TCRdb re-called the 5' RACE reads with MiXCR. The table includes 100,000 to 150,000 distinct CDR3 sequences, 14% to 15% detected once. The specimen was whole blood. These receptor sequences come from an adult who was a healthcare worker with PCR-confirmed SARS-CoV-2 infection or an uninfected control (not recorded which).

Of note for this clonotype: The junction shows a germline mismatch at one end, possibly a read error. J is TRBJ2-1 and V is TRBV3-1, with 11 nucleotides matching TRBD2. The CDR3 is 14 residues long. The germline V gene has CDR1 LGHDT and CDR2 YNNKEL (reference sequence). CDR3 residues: CASSQTPSGGSFSF. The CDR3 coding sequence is TGTGCCAGCAGCCAGACGCCTAGCGGGGGGTCATTTTCCTTC.

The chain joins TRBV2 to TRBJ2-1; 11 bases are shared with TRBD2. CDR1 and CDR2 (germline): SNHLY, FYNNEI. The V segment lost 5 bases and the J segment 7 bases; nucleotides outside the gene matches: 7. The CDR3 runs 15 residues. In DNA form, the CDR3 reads TGTGCCAGCAGTCCACTAGCGGGGGTTAGTAATGAGCAGTTCTTC. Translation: CASSPLAGVSNEQFF.

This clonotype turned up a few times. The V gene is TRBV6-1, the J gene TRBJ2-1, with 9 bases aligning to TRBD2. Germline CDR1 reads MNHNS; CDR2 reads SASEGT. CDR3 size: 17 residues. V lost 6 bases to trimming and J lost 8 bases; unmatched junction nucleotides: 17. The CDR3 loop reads CASRAPAAGGLVYEQFF. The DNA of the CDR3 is TGTGCCAGCAGGGCGCCTGCAGCGGGGGGCCTAGTGTATGAGCAGTTCTTC.

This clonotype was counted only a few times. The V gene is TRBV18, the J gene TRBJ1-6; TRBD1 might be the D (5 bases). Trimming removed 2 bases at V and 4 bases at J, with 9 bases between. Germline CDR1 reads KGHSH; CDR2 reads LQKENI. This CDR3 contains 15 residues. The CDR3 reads CASSPEQVYNSPLHF. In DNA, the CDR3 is TGTGCCAGCTCACCAGAACAGGTTTATAATTCACCCCTCCACTTT.

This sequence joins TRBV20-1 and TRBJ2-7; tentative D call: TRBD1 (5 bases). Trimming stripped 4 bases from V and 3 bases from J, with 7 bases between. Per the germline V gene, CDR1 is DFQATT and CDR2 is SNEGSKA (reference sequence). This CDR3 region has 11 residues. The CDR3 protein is CSAKTGYEQYF. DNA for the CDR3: TGCAGTGCTAAAACAGGCTACGAGCAGTACTTC.

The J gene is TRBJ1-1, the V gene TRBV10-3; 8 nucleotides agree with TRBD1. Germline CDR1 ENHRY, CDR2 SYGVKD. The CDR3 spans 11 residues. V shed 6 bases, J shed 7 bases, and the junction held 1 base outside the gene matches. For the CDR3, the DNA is TGTGCCATCAGGGACAGGGATGAAGCTTTCTTT. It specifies CAIRDRDEAFF.

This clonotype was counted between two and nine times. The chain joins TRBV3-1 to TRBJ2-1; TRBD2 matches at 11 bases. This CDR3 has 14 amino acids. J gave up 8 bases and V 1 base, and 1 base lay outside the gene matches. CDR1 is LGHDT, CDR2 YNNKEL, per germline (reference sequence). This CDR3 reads CASSQGLAGHEQFF. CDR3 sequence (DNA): TGTGCCAGCAGCCAAGGACTAGCGGGGCATGAGCAGTTCTTC.

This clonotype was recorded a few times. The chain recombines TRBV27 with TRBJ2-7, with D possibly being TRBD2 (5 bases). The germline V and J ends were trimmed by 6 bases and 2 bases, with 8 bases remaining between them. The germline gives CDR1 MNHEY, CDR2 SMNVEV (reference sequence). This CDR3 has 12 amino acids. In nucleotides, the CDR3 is TGTGCCAGCAGAAGAGGGCCCTACGAGCAGTACTTC. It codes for CASRRGPYEQYF.

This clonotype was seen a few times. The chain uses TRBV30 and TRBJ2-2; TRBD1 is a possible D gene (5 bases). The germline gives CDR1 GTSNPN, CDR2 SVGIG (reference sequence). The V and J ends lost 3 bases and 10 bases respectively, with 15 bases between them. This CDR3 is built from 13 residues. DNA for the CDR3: TGTGCCTGGAGAGGTAGGGGCCTCAAGGAGCTGTTTTTT. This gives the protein CAWRGRGLKELFF.

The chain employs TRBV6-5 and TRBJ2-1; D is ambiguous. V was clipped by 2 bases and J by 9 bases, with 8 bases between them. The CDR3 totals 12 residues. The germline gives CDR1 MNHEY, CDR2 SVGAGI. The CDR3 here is CASSYPTGEQFF. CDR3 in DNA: TGTGCCAGCAGTTACCCAACGGGTGAGCAGTTCTTC.

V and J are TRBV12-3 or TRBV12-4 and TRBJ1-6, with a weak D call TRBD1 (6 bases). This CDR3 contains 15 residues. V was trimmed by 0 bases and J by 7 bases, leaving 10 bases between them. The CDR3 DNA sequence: TGTGCCAGCAGTTTAGCTGGGACAAACAATTCACCCCTCCACTTT. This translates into CASSLAGTNNSPLHF.

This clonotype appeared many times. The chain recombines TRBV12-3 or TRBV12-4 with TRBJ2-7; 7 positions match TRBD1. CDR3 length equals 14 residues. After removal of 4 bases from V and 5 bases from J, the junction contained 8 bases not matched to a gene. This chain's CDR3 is CASSWERGLNEQYF. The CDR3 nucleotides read TGTGCCAGCAGTTGGGAAAGGGGGCTAAACGAGCAGTACTTC.

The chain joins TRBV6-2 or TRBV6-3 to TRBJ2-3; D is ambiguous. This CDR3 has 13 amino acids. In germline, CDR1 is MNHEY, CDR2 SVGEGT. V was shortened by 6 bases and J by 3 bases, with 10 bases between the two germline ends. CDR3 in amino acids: CASSPRRTDTQYF. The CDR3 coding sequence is TGTGCCAGCAGCCCTCGCCGGACAGATACGCAGTATTTT.

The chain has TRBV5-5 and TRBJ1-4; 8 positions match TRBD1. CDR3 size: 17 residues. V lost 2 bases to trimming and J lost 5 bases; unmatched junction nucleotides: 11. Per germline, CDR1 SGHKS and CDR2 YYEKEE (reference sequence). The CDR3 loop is CASSFLPPGQVNEKLFF. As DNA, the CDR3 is TGTGCCAGCAGCTTTTTGCCACCGGGACAGGTCAATGAAAAACTGTTTTTT.

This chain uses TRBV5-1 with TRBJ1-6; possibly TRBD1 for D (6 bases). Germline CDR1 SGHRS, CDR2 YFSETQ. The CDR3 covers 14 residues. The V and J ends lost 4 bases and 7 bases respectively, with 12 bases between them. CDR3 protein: CASSPRTVNSPLHF. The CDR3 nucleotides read TGCGCCAGCAGCCCTCGGACAGTGAATTCACCCCTCCACTTT.